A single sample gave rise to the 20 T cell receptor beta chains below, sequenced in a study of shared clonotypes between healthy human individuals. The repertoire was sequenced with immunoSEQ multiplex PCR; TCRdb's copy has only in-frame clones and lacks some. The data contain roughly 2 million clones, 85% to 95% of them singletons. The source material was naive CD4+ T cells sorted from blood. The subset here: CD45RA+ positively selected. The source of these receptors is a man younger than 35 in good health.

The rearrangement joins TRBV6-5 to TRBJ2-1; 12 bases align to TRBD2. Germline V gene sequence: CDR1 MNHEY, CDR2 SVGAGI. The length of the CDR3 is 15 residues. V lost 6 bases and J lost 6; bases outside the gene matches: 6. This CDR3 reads CASRLTSGGRNEQFF. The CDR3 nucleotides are TGTGCCAGCAGACTGACTAGCGGGGGTCGCAATGAGCAGTTCTTC.

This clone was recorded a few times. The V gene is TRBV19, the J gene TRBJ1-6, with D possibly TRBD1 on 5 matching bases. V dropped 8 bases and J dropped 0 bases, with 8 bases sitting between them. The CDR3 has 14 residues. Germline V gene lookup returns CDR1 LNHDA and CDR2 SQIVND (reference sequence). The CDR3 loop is CASCDSSYNSPLHF. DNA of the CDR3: TGTGCCAGTTGTGACAGCTCCTATAATTCACCCCTCCACTTT. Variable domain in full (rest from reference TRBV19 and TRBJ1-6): DGGITQSPKYLFRKEGQNVTLSCEQNLNHDAMYWYRQDPGQGLRLIYYSQIVNDFQKGDIAEGYSVSREKKESFPLTVTSAQKNPTAFYLCASCDSSYNSPLHFGNGTRLTVT.

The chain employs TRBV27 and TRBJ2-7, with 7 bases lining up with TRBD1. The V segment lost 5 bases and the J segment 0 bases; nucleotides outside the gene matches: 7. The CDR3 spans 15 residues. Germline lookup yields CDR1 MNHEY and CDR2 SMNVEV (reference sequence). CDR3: CASSRQGPLSYEQYF. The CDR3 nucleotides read TGTGCCAGCAGTCGACAGGGTCCACTCTCCTACGAGCAGTACTTC.

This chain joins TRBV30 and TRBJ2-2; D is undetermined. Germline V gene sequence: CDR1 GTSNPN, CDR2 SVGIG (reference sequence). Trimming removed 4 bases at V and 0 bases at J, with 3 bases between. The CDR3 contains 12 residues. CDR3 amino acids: CAWTANTGELFF. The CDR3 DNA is TGTGCCTGGACAGCGAACACCGGGGAGCTGTTTTTT. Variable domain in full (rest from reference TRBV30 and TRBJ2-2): SQTIHQWPATLVQPVGSPLSLECTVEGTSNPNLYWYRQAAGRGLQLLFYSVGIGQISSEVPQNLSASRPQDRQFILSSKKLLLSDSGFYLCAWTANTGELFFGEGSRLTVL.

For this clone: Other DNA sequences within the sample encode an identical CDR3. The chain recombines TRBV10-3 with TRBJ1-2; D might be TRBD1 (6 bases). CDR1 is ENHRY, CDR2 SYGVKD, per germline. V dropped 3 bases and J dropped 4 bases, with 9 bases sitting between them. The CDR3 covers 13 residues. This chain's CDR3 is CAISDQGPYGYTF. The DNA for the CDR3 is TGTGCCATCAGTGATCAGGGGCCCTATGGCTACACCTTC.

CDR3 coding DNA: TGTGCCAGCAGACCACCAGGCACCTTCTATGGCTACACCTTC. The encoded protein is CASRPPGTFYGYTF. The rearrangement uses TRBV6-5 and TRBJ1-2; D not certain. CDR1 and CDR2 (germline): MNHEY, SVGAGI. V shed 6 bases and J shed 4 bases, with 15 bases lying between them. CDR3 length: 14 residues.

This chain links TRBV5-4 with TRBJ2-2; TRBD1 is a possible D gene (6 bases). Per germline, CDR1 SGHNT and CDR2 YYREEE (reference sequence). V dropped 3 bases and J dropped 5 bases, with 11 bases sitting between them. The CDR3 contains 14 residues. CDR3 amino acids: CASSSGQTTGELFF. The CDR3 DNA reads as TGTGCCAGCAGCTCCGGACAGACAACCGGGGAGCTGTTTTTT.

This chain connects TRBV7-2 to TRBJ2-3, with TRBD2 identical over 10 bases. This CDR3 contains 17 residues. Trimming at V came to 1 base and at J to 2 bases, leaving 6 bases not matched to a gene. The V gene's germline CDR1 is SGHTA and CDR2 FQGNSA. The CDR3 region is CASSLVGTSALTDTQYF. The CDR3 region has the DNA TGTGCCAGCAGCTTAGTGGGGACTAGCGCCCTCACAGATACGCAGTATTTT.

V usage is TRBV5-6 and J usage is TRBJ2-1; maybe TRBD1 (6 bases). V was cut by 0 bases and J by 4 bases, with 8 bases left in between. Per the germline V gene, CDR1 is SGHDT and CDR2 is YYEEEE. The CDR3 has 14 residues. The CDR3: CASSLGQEYNEQFF. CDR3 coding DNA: TGTGCCAGCAGCTTGGGACAGGAGTACAATGAGCAGTTCTTC.

CDR3 in amino acids: CASSSTGENIQYF. The CDR3 nucleotides read TGTGCCAGCAGTTCGACAGGGGAAAACATTCAGTACTTC. The chain joins TRBV6-6 to TRBJ2-4; 8 nucleotides align to TRBD1. This CDR3 has 13 residues. The germline gives CDR1 MNHNY, CDR2 SVGAGI (reference sequence). The J segment lost 5 bases and the V segment lost 4 bases, leaving 1 base of the junction unmatched.

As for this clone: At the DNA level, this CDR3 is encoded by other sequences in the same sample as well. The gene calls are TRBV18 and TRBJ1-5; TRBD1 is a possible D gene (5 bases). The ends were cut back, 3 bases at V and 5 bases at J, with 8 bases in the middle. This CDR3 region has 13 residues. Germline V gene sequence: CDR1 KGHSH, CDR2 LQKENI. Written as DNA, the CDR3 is TGTGCCAGCTCACCGGGGGGAGATCAGCCCCAGCATTTT. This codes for CASSPGGDQPQHF.

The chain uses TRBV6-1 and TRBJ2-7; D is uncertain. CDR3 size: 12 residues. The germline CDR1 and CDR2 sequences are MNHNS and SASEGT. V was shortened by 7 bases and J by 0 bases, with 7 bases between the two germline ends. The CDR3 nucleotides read TGTGCCAGCATGGAACTCTCCTACGAGCAGTACTTC. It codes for CASMELSYEQYF.

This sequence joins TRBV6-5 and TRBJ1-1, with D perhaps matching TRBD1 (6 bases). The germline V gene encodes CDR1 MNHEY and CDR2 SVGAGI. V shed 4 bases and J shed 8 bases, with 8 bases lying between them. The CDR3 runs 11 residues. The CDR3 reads CASSWGAEAFF. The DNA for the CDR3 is TGTGCCAGCAGTTGGGGGGCCGAAGCTTTCTTT.

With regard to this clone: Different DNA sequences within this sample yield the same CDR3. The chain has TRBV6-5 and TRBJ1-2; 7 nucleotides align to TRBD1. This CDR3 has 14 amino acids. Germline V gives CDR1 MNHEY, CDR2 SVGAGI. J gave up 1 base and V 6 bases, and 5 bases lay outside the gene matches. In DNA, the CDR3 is TGTGCCAGCAGCTACCGGGACAGTAACTATGGCTACACCTTC. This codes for CASSYRDSNYGYTF.

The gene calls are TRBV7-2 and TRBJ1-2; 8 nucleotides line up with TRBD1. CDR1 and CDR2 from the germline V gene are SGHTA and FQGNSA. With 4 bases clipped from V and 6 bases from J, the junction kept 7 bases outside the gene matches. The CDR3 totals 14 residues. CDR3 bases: TGTGCCAGCAGCTCCCTGACAGGGGTGGATGGCTACACCTTC. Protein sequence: CASSSLTGVDGYTF.

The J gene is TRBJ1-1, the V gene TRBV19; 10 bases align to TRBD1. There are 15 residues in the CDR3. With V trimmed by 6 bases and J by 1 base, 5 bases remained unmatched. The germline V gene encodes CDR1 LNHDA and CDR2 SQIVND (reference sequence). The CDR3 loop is CASSLRTGGNTEAFF. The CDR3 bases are TGTGCCAGTAGCCTACGGACAGGGGGGAACACTGAAGCTTTCTTT. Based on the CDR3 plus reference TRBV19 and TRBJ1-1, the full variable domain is DGGITQSPKYLFRKEGQNVTLSCEQNLNHDAMYWYRQDPGQGLRLIYYSQIVNDFQKGDIAEGYSVSREKKESFPLTVTSAQKNPTAFYLCASSLRTGGNTEAFFGQGTRLTVV.

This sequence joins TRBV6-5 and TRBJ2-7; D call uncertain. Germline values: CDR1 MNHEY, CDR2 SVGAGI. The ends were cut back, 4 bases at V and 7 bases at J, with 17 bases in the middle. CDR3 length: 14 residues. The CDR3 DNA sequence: TGTGCCAGCAGTTCAATCTTAGCCTCCGGAGAGCAGTACTTC. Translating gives CASSSILASGEQYF.

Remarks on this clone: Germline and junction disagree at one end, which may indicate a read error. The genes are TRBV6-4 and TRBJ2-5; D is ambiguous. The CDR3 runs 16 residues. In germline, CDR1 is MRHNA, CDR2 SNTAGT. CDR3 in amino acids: CAISESSLRSWETQYF. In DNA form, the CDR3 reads TGTGCCATCAGTGAGTCGAGCTTAAGGTCCTGGGAGACCCAGTACTTC.

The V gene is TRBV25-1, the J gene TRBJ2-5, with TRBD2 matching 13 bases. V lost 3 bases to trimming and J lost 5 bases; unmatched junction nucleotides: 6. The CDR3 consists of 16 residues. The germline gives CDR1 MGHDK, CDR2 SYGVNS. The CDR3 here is CASSESRTSGGETQYF. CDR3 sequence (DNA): TGTGCCAGCAGTGAGTCTAGGACTAGCGGGGGTGAGACCCAGTACTTC.

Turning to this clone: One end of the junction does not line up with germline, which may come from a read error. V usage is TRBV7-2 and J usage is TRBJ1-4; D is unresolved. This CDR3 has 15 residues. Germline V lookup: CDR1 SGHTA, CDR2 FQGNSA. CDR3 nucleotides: TGCGCCAGCAGCCAAGATTACCGTAGAAATGAAAAACTGTTTTTT. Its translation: CASSQDYRRNEKLFF.